This paragraph reports one T cell receptor beta chain. Its antigen remains unidentified. After removal of 2 bases from V and 1 base from J, the junction contained 1 base not matched to a gene. Looked up from germline, CDR1 is SQVTM and CDR2 is ANQGSEA. CDR3 length: 14 residues. This entry belongs to a study of blood T cells in healthy people across ages. Using a J-beta primer mix together with a sample-barcoded 5' primer, a second PCR was run for about 7 to 12 cycles. One entry per CDR3 protein results from TCRdb running MiXCR on the 5' RACE reads. The data contain about 810,000 distinct CDR3 sequences, roughly 34% of them seen just once; the ten biggest clones take up approximately 12%. Study outcomes and limitations: Percentage of naive T cells showed a strong correlation with TCR beta diversity.

Total RNA extraction produced at least 5 micrograms (per sample) for the study. This TCR came from a young man in good health. Sequencing used blood. The chain couples TRBV29-1 to TRBJ2-3; 9 bases agree with TRBD2. CDR3 protein: CSVEIAGGTDTQYF. In DNA, the CDR3 is TGCAGCGTTGAAATAGCGGGGGGCACAGATACGCAGTATTTT.